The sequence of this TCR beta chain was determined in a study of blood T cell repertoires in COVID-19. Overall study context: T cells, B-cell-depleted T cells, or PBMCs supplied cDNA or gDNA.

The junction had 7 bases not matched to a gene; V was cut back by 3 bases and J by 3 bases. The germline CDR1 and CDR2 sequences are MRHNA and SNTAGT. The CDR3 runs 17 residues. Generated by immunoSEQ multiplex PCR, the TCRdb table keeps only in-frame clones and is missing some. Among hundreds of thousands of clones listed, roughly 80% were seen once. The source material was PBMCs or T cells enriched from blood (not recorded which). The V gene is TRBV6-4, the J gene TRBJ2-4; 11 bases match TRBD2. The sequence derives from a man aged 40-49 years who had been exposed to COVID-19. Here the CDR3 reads CASSERGLADNKNIQYF. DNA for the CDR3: TGTGCCAGCAGTGAAAGGGGACTAGCGGATAACAAAAACATTCAGTACTTC.